Listed here are 11 T cell receptor beta chains from one sample, sequenced in a study of T cell responses to AZD1222 COVID-19 vaccine. Profiling relied on immunoSEQ multiplex PCR, and the TCRdb table lists in-frame clones only, not all of them. This table has around 140,000 clones, 85% to 90% appearing once. The sample consisted of peripheral blood, taken on day 0 of AZD1222 vaccination. The receptor set was obtained from an adult in good health.

The CDR3 reads CAISDPGRQKDYGYTF. In DNA, the CDR3 is TGTGCCATCAGTGACCCGGGACGCCAAAAGGACTATGGCTACACCTTC. The J gene is TRBJ1-2, the V gene TRBV10-3, with D possibly TRBD1 on 5 matching bases. Germline V gene lookup returns CDR1 ENHRY and CDR2 SYGVKD. The ends were cut back, 3 bases at V and 3 bases at J, with 17 bases in the middle. CDR3 length: 16 amino acids.

This clone was observed a single time. V usage is TRBV2 and J usage is TRBJ2-2, with D perhaps matching TRBD2 (6 bases). CDR3 size: 14 residues. Germline V CDR1 and CDR2: SNHLY, FYNNEI. Trimming stripped 6 bases from V and 0 bases from J, with 8 bases between. This CDR3 reads CASRSGANTGELFF. The DNA of the CDR3 is TGTGCCAGCAGATCGGGGGCGAACACCGGGGAGCTGTTTTTT.

This clone was observed once. This CDR3 is CASSQGTGANGYTF. The CDR3 nucleotides are TGCGCCAGCAGCCAAGGGACAGGGGCTAATGGCTACACCTTC. The V and J genes are TRBV4-1 and TRBJ1-2; 9 positions match TRBD1. The CDR3 totals 14 residues. The germline V gene has CDR1 MGHRA and CDR2 YSYEKL. V was pared by 1 base and J by 6 bases, with 3 bases of the junction left unmatched.

The J gene is TRBJ1-2, the V gene TRBV5-4; 7 nucleotides match TRBD1. The J segment lost 7 bases and the V segment lost 0 bases, leaving 6 bases of the junction unmatched. The CDR3 length is 14 residues. Germline V gene data show CDR1 as SGHNT and CDR2 as YYREEE (reference sequence). CDR3 nucleotides: TGTGCCAGCAGCTTGGATACAGGGGAGCGTGGCTACACCTTC. Translating gives CASSLDTGERGYTF.

The V and J genes are TRBV5-5 and TRBJ2-2, with 8 positions matching TRBD2. Trimming cost V 1 base and J 7 bases; bases outside gene matches: 6. Germline V gene data show CDR1 as SGHKS and CDR2 as YYEKEE (reference sequence). There are 15 residues in the CDR3. CDR3 coding DNA: TGTGCCAGCAGCTTGCCGGGACTAGGGGGCGGGGAGCTGTTTTTT. This sequence encodes CASSLPGLGGGELFF.

The rearrangement uses TRBV5-1 and TRBJ2-1; a weak D match, TRBD2 (6 bases). Per germline, CDR1 SGHRS and CDR2 YFSETQ. The CDR3 is 13 residues long. The V end lost 4 bases, the J end lost 8 bases, and 13 bases lay between the germline ends. The CDR3 DNA is TGCGCCAGCAGCCGGGACTGGGAGGATGAGCAGTTCTTC. Translated, it gives CASSRDWEDEQFF.

The CDR3 loop reads CASSGRLAHVDTQYF. The CDR3, as DNA: TGTGCCAGCAGCGGAAGACTAGCCCACGTAGATACGCAGTATTTT. J is TRBJ2-3 and V is TRBV9, with TRBD2 matching 7 bases. CDR3 length equals 15 residues. The junction had 9 bases not matched to a gene; V was cut back by 3 bases and J by 5 bases. Germline CDR1 reads SGDLS; CDR2 reads YYNGEE.

The chain couples TRBV27 to TRBJ1-2; no firm D call. V lost 5 bases and J 8 bases, leaving 12 bases between the germline ends. This CDR3 has 12 amino acids. Germline assignment: CDR1 MNHEY and CDR2 SMNVEV (reference sequence). DNA for the CDR3: TGTGCCAGCAGTCCCCGGACTGGGGGCTACACCTTC. Translating gives CASSPRTGGYTF.

The CDR3 DNA reads TGTGCCAGCAGCTTGGCGCGGGAGAAGGTCGAGACCCAGTACTTC. Amino acid sequence: CASSLAREKVETQYF. The chain joins TRBV5-4 to TRBJ2-5; TRBD2 matches 7 bases. After removal of 0 bases from V and 5 bases from J, the junction contained 7 bases not matched to a gene. Looked up from germline, CDR1 is SGHNT and CDR2 is YYREEE (reference sequence). CDR3 length: 15 amino acids.

The V gene is TRBV4-2, the J gene TRBJ2-3; D is perhaps TRBD2 (7 bases). The V end lost 0 bases, the J end lost 7 bases, and 20 bases lay between the germline ends. The length of the CDR3 is 17 residues. Germline CDR1 LGHNA, CDR2 YNFKEQ. Here the CDR3 DNA reads TGTGCCAGCAGCCAAGATAAGGGGGGGGGCGGTAGTAATACGCAGTATTTT. As protein: CASSQDKGGGGSNTQYF.

This clone was counted a single time. Mismatch with germline at one junction end may stem from a read error. The V call is TRBV25-1, the J call TRBJ1-5, with D uncertain. Germline assignment: CDR1 MGHDK and CDR2 SYGVNS. The CDR3 is made up of 12 amino acids. The CDR3: CASSDGNRPQHF. The CDR3 DNA sequence: TGTGCCAGCAGTGACGGTAATCGGCCCCAGCATTTT.